Listed below are T cell receptor beta chains from one sample, sequenced in a study of cytomegalovirus exposure and HLA in healthy donors. Clones were sequenced by immunoSEQ multiplex PCR, and TCRdb holds only the in-frame ones, with some missing. This sample carries 170,000 or so clones, roughly 77% of them seen once, and the ten largest clones take 1%. The sample consisted of PBMCs. The receptor source for this set is a woman between 45 and 65 years old in good health and CMV-seropositive. Each CDR3 is given with its conserved first and last residue. A D gene is named only where the DNA matches it firmly. Size tells how often a clone was seen (once, few, many) or the class of an expanded clone, and some rows leave it out.

D gene	V gene	J gene	clone size	CDR3 protein	CDR3 DNA
TRBD1	TRBV5-5	TRBJ1-5	.	CASRGTGGIDQPQHF	TGTGCCAGCAGAGGGACAGGGGGCATCGATCAGCCCCAGCATTTT
.	TRBV6-5	TRBJ1-1	few	CASSYLQGRAFF	TGTGCCAGCAGTTACTTGCAGGGGCGAGCTTTCTTT
TRBD1	TRBV5-1	TRBJ2-7	.	CASSTGTGNYEQYF	TGCGCCAGCAGCACCGGGACAGGTAACTACGAGCAGTACTTC
.	TRBV28	TRBJ2-7	once	CASSGDRISFYEQYF	TGTGCCAGCAGTGGAGACAGAATCAGTTTCTACGAGCAGTACTTC
.	TRBV7-2	TRBJ1-2	.	CASSSLQSGGSSGYTF	TGTGCCAGCAGCTCACTACAAAGCGGGGGCTCTTCCGGCTACACCTTC
.	TRBV5-4	TRBJ2-1	.	CASGQDWIEDNEQFF	TGTGCCAGCGGCCAAGACTGGATTGAAGACAATGAGCAGTTCTTC
.	TRBV11-3	TRBJ1-1	.	CASSLATGDTEAFF	TGTGCCAGCAGCTTAGCTACAGGAGACACTGAAGCTTTCTTT
.	TRBV7-9	TRBJ2-7	.	CASSFRVSSYEQYF	TGTGCCAGCAGCTTCCGGGTGAGCTCCTACGAGCAGTACTTC
TRBD1	TRBV7-9	TRBJ2-2	.	CASLYPGTVSMGELFF	TGTGCCAGCCTCTATCCGGGGACAGTGAGCATGGGGGAGCTGTTTTTT
.	TRBV19	TRBJ1-1	.	CASSMISDTEAFF	TGTGCCAGTAGTATGATAAGCGACACTGAAGCTTTCTTT
TRBD2	TRBV4-1	TRBJ2-5	few	CASSQGRLAGGPGYQETQYF	TGCGCCAGCAGCCAAGGCCGACTAGCGGGGGGGCCTGGGTACCAAGAGACCCAGTACTTC
TRBD1	TRBV30	TRBJ1-2	.	CAWCRQGALPYYGYTF	TGTGCCTGGTGTCGACAGGGGGCGCTTCCCTACTATGGCTACACCTTC
TRBD1	TRBV7-6	TRBJ2-3	.	CASSSQTGQDTQYF	TGTGCCAGCAGCTCGCAGACAGGGCAGGATACGCAGTATTTT
TRBD2	TRBV5-5	TRBJ2-1	.	CASKRDFSSYNEQFF	TGTGCCAGCAAGCGGGACTTCTCATCCTACAATGAGCAGTTCTTC
.	TRBV9	TRBJ2-3	once	CASSAENKGATDTQYF	TGTGCCAGCAGCGCCGAGAACAAGGGAGCCACAGATACGCAGTATTTT
TRBD1	TRBV7-9	TRBJ2-7	.	CASGQGQYEQYF	TGTGCCAGCGGACAGGGGCAATACGAGCAGTACTTC
.	TRBV29-1	TRBJ1-2	.	CSVESTAIYGYTF	TGCAGCGTCGAATCGACAGCGATCTATGGCTACACCTTC
TRBD1	TRBV7-9	TRBJ1-2	.	CASSPADRGTRGYTF	TGTGCCAGCAGCCCCGCAGACAGGGGGACGAGGGGCTACACCTTC
TRBD1	TRBV7-2	TRBJ2-6	.	CASSRAGTGGSGANVLTF	TGTGCCAGCAGCCGAGCCGGGACAGGGGGCTCTGGGGCCAACGTCCTGACTTTC
.	TRBV5-1	TRBJ1-6	few	CASSLFPGDNSPLHF	TGCGCCAGCAGCTTGTTTCCAGGGGATAATTCACCCCTCCACTTT
TRBD1	TRBV9	TRBJ2-3	.	CASSPGGSTDTQYF	TGTGCCAGCAGCCCAGGGGGTAGCACAGATACGCAGTATTTT
.	TRBV7-2	TRBJ2-5	.	CASSLGPEQGFSETQYF	TGTGCCAGCAGCTTAGGGCCAGAACAGGGATTTTCAGAGACCCAGTACTTC
TRBD1	TRBV6-5	TRBJ1-2	.	CASSPQGRLWGYTF	TGTGCCAGCAGTCCACAGGGGAGACTATGGGGCTACACCTTC
.	TRBV9	TRBJ2-1	once	CASSVAGVADYNEQFF	TGTGCCAGCAGCGTAGCAGGGGTAGCAGATTACAATGAGCAGTTCTTC